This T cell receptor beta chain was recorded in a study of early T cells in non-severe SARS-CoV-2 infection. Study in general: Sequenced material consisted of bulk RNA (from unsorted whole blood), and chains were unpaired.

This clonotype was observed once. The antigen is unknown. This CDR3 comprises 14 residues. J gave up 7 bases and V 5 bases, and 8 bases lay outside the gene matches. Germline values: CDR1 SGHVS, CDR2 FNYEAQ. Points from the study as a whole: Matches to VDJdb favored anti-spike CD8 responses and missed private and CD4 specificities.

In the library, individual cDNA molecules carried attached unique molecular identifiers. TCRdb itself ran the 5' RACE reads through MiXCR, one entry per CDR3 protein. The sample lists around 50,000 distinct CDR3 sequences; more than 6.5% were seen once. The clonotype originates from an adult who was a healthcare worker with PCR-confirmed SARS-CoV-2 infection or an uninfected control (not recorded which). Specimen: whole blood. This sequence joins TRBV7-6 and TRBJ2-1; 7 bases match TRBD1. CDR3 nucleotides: TGTGCCAGCAGCCCGCACCTGACAGGGAATGAGCAGTTCTTC. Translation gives CASSPHLTGNEQFF.